Reported below is one TCR beta chain. Its antigen remains undetermined. No quality values exist for individual bases; no much larger clone is one base distant. The data stem from a study of a mutant IDH1 vaccine in newly diagnosed glioma (dated by TCRdb to about 2021). Study-wide context: Eight vaccinations were administered to patients in weeks 1, 3, 5, 7, 11, 15, 19 and 23, corresponding to visits V03 through V10. In the chemotherapy-containing groups, vaccination started alongside temozolomide cycles, whereas in patients who had radiotherapy alone it started 4-6 weeks after radiotherapy. The approximately 30 treated patients were about 60% male and about 38% female, with a mean age of about 43 years. Before enrollment, most patients had been given radiochemotherapy with temozolomide as standard therapy, while the rest had received either radiotherapy alone or temozolomide alone. Peripheral blood was collected at six visits: V03 (baseline), V05, V07, V10, V12 and V13. Longitudinal TCRB deep sequencing was performed for about two dozen treated patients wherever samples were available for exploratory analyses. The research as a whole found: No apparent relationship was observed between pseudoprogression and alterations in the top peripheral T cell clonotypes detected by TCRB sequencing. According to the authors, sample limitations meant that analyses of patient blood samples could not be reproduced. PBMC samples for TCRB deep sequencing were selected based on availability. Immune responses induced by the vaccine were seen in around 94% of patients across multiple MHC alleles.

Library construction relied on the immunoSEQ multiplex PCR assay. Rearranged TCR beta chain sequences were amplified with the hsTCRB Kit following the manufacturer's protocol. An Illumina MiSeq was used to sequence the TCRB libraries. For the original study's pipeline: The proprietary platform of the kit vendor was used for demultiplexing, trimming and gene mapping. TCRdb mirrors the immuneACCESS table, restricted to in-frame sequences. Some clones are absent from its copies; in checked studies, under half trace to an unresolved V gene, and the reason for the others is unknown. V, J and clone size are taken as reported in that table, and D and trimming were inferred from the DNA itself. The sample includes 20,000 to 30,000 clones, with approximately 79% observed a single time. The ten largest make up roughly 6.6% of the sample. The time point label of this sample denotes: week 5, during vaccination. Every vaccine dose consisted of 300 ug of a 20-mer mutant IDH1 peptide in Montanide, administered subcutaneously together with topical imiquimod. All donors had newly diagnosed IDH1-mutant astrocytomas of WHO grade 3 or 4 that showed loss of nuclear ATRX. The samples were drawn from NOA16, a multicentre, single-arm, open-label phase I trial in Germany that tested a mutant IDH1 peptide vaccine in humans for the first time. Genomic DNA for TCRB sequencing was extracted from EDTA blood using the DNeasy Blood and Tissue Kit.

CDR1 MGHRA and CDR2 YSYEKL are derived from the germline V gene. V is reduced by 4 bases and J by 0 bases, leaving a spacing of 13 bases between them. From the cysteine through the phenylalanine, the CDR3 covers 16 amino acids. CDR3 DNA is the only sequence kept; it has 48 bases, read in frame from the first base. This material consisted of PBMCs, taken from a glioma patient whose treatment included an IDH1 peptide vaccine. In this chain, TRBV4-1 is recombined with TRBJ1-3; the D segment could be TRBD1, given 6 matching bases. This clonotype originated in a man aged 40-55 years with glioma. Some clones in this sample may be carry-over from other donors' samples. The DNA reads TGCGCCAGCAGCCGTACTCCAGGGGCCTCTGGAAACACCATATATTTT. It translates to CASSRTPGASGNTIYF.